The rows below give T cell receptor beta chains drawn from one sample of a study of brain T cells in children with intractable seizures. Clones were sequenced by immunoSEQ multiplex PCR, and TCRdb holds only the in-frame ones, with some missing. The sample consists of around 80,000 clones, under 95% of them appearing once. The material sequenced was peripheral blood, taken at surgery. These receptors came from a girl aged 2 to 9 with Rasmussen encephalitis and intractable seizures. The CDR3 runs from the conserved cysteine through the conserved F or W. D genes are given only for firm matches. Clone size is shown for a subset of rows, as once, few, many or a class of expanded clone.

J gene	V gene	D gene	CDR3 length	clone size	CDR3 protein	CDR3 DNA
TRBJ1-1	TRBV5-4	-	15	-	CASSLEGISNTEAFF	TGTGCCAGCAGCTTGGAAGGCATTTCGAACACTGAAGCTTTCTTT
TRBJ1-4	TRBV25-1	TRBD1	15	-	CASSLAGTGNEKLFF	TGTGCCAGCAGTTTGGCCGGGACAGGGAATGAAAAACTGTTTTTT
TRBJ1-1	TRBV25-1	-	15	-	CASSAEGLRNTEAFF	TGTGCCAGCAGTGCTGAGGGGCTGCGGAACACTGAAGCTTTCTTT
TRBJ2-7	TRBV20-1	TRBD1	11	-	CSALDRPEQYF	TGCAGTGCCCTGGACAGGCCAGAGCAGTACTTC
TRBJ2-7	TRBV5-1	-	13	-	CASSLGQGSEQYF	TGCGCCAGCAGCTTGGGTCAGGGGAGCGAGCAGTACTTC
TRBJ2-7	TRBV11-2	-	14	once	CASSLDPSRDEQYF	TGTGCCAGCAGCTTAGATCCCTCCCGGGACGAGCAGTACTTC
TRBJ1-6	TRBV6-5	-	14	-	CASRALSLGSPLHF	TGTGCCAGCAGGGCCCTTTCCTTGGGGTCACCCCTCCACTTT
TRBJ2-1	TRBV5-4	TRBD1	17	-	CASSRGRTRDRANEQFF	TGTGCCAGCAGCCGAGGGCGGACGCGGGACAGGGCCAATGAGCAGTTCTTC
TRBJ2-4	TRBV27	TRBD1	18	-	CASSSPLNSGTGKYIQYF	TGTGCCAGCAGTTCCCCGCTTAACTCCGGGACAGGGAAGTACATTCAGTACTTC
TRBJ1-6	TRBV7-3	-	15	few	CASSLDPGQNSPLHF	TGTGCCAGCAGCTTAGATCCGGGCCAGAATTCACCCCTCCACTTT
TRBJ2-7	TRBV9	TRBD2	17	-	CASRTGLAGDEGYEQYF	TGTGCCTCTCGGACGGGACTAGCGGGAGACGAGGGATACGAGCAGTACTTC
TRBJ2-7	TRBV5-1	TRBD2	15	-	CASSLAGREGYEQYF	TGCGCCAGCAGCTTGGCCGGACGGGAGGGCTACGAGCAGTACTTC
TRBJ1-6	TRBV28	-	15	-	CASRPGARNNSPLHF	TGTGCCAGCAGACCCGGGGCGCGGAATAATTCACCCCTCCACTTT
TRBJ2-3	TRBV28	-	15	-	CASSKQPPASDTQYF	TGTGCCAGCAGTAAACAGCCTCCCGCCTCAGATACGCAGTATTTT
TRBJ2-7	TRBV10-3	-	15	-	CAISFHFWPPYEQYF	TGTGCCATCAGTTTCCATTTTTGGCCGCCCTACGAGCAGTACTTC
TRBJ2-7	TRBV4-1	-	14	-	CASSIRDGDYEQYF	TGCGCCAGCAGCATCCGGGACGGTGACTACGAGCAGTACTTC
TRBJ2-1	TRBV7-3	TRBD2	15	-	CASSPTSGGANEQFF	TGTGCCAGCAGCCCTACTAGCGGGGGGGCAAATGAGCAGTTCTTC
TRBJ1-2	TRBV24-1	-	14	few	CATSAQEQTYGYTF	TGTGCCACCAGTGCTCAAGAACAGACCTATGGCTACACCTTC
TRBJ2-6	TRBV5-6	-	13	once	CASSPGGANVLTF	TGTGCCAGCAGTCCCGGTGGGGCCAACGTCCTGACTTTC
TRBJ2-7	TRBV19	-	12	once	CASSIRPYEQYF	TGTGCCAGTAGTATTCGGCCCTACGAGCAGTACTTC
TRBJ2-3	TRBV20-1	-	10	-	CSALRHTQYF	TGCAGTGCTTTACGGCATACGCAGTATTTT
TRBJ1-2	TRBV6-6	TRBD1	15	-	CASSYPGQGNYGYTF	TGTGCCAGCAGTTACCCAGGACAGGGGAACTATGGCTACACCTTC
TRBJ1-3	TRBV7-9	-	16	-	CASSLGSARSGNTIYF	TGTGCCAGCAGCTTAGGTTCGGCGCGCTCTGGAAACACCATATATTTT
TRBJ1-2	TRBV30	-	10	-	CALVGHGYTF	TGTGCCTTGGTAGGCCATGGCTACACCTTC
TRBJ1-1	TRBV5-4	-	13	-	CASSDVWGTEAFF	TGTGCCAGCAGCGACGTGTGGGGCACTGAAGCTTTCTTT
TRBJ2-2	TRBV3-1/TRBV3-2	-	15	-	CASSQVIGLTGELFF	TGTGCCAGCAGCCAAGTGATAGGTCTCACCGGGGAGCTGTTTTTT
TRBJ1-1	TRBV27	-	14	many	CASSPWGGQHEAFF	TGTGCCAGCAGCCCTTGGGGGGGGCAACATGAAGCTTTCTTT
TRBJ2-5	TRBV9	-	15	-	CASSVVTGLQETQYF	TGTGCCAGCAGCGTAGTAACAGGCCTCCAAGAGACCCAGTACTTC
TRBJ2-7	TRBV2	TRBD1	14	-	CASSDTGQFIEQYF	TGTGCCAGCAGTGATACGGGACAGTTTATTGAGCAGTACTTC
TRBJ1-2	TRBV28	-	12	-	CASSLLRAGYTF	TGTGCCAGCAGTTTATTGAGGGCCGGCTACACCTTC
TRBJ2-5	TRBV5-6	TRBD2	16	-	CASSLYGTSGQETQYF	TGTGCCAGCAGCTTGTACGGGACTAGCGGCCAAGAGACCCAGTACTTC
TRBJ1-5	TRBV27	-	15	-	CASSFSWGGNQPQHF	TGTGCCAGCAGTTTCAGTTGGGGGGGGAATCAGCCCCAGCATTTT
TRBJ1-2	TRBV6-6	TRBD1	15	-	CASSFPGQGVGGYTF	TGTGCCAGCAGTTTCCCGGGACAGGGAGTAGGAGGCTACACCTTC
TRBJ2-3	TRBV15	-	13	-	CATRAGSTDTQYF	TGTGCCACCCGGGCGGGGAGCACAGATACGCAGTATTTT
TRBJ1-3	TRBV5-1	-	15	-	CASSLAGGSGNTIYF	TGCGCCAGCAGCTTGGCCGGGGGGAGCGGAAACACCATATATTTT
TRBJ2-7	TRBV5-4	TRBD1	16	-	CASSQDGTGFSYEQYF	TGTGCCAGCAGCCAGGATGGGACAGGGTTCTCCTACGAGCAGTACTTC
TRBJ2-3	TRBV6-5	TRBD2	16	-	CASSYSSGGAVDTQYF	TGTGCCAGCAGTTACTCTAGCGGGGGGGCCGTGGATACGCAGTATTTT
TRBJ1-3	TRBV9	-	17	-	CASSTSGTFSAGNTIYF	TGTGCCAGCAGCACATCCGGGACATTCTCAGCGGGAAACACCATATATTTT
TRBJ1-5	TRBV6-5	-	15	-	CASGVTVNSNQPQHF	TGTGCCAGCGGCGTTACCGTTAATAGCAATCAGCCCCAGCATTTT
TRBJ2-7	TRBV11-3	-	14	-	CASSRFQGNYEQYF	TGTGCCAGCAGCCGTTTTCAGGGTAACTACGAGCAGTACTTC
TRBJ2-7	TRBV4-1	-	14	-	CASSPSGSSYEQYF	TGCGCCAGCAGCCCCTCGGGGAGCTCCTACGAGCAGTACTTC
TRBJ2-7	TRBV12-5	TRBD2	20	-	CASGLDRRGGLAGDSYEQYF	TGTGCTAGTGGTTTGGATCGGCGGGGGGGGCTTGCGGGAGACAGCTACGAGCAGTACTTC
TRBJ1-3	TRBV6-5	TRBD1	16	-	CASSYSRQGFGNTIYF	TGTGCCAGCAGTTACTCGCGACAGGGGTTCGGAAACACCATATATTTT
TRBJ2-3	TRBV5-1	TRBD1	16	-	CASSFGQGGSTDTQYF	TGCGCCAGCAGCTTTGGACAGGGGGGCAGCACAGATACGCAGTATTTT
TRBJ2-1	TRBV19	TRBD2	14	-	CASSNSGRAHEQFF	TGTGCCAGTAGTAATAGCGGGAGGGCCCATGAGCAGTTCTTC
TRBJ1-1	TRBV27	-	12	-	CASSGDTTEAFF	TGTGCCAGCAGTGGGGACACGACTGAAGCTTTCTTT
TRBJ1-1	TRBV11-2	-	13	-	CASSVARGPEAFF	TGTGCCAGCAGCGTGGCCCGGGGGCCTGAAGCTTTCTTT
TRBJ1-6	TRBV11-2	-	13	-	CASSLDSSSPLHF	TGTGCCAGCAGCTTAGACAGTAGTTCACCCCTCCACTTT
TRBJ2-7	TRBV29-1	TRBD2	16	-	CSGLTAGGSSGYEQYF	TGCAGCGGGCTAACAGCGGGGGGCTCTTCCGGGTACGAGCAGTACTTC
TRBJ1-1	TRBV6-5	TRBD1	14	-	CASSVDRGNTEAFF	TGTGCCAGCAGCGTAGACAGGGGGAACACTGAAGCTTTCTTT
TRBJ1-5	TRBV6-4	-	13	once	CASSEIGGQPQHF	TGTGCCAGCAGTGAGATAGGTGGACAGCCCCAGCATTTT
TRBJ2-7	TRBV28	-	13	once	CASSLGSSYEQYF	TGTGCCAGCAGTTTGGGCAGCTCCTACGAGCAGTACTTC
TRBJ2-2	TRBV11-2	-	16	-	CASSELGTPPAGELFF	TGTGCCAGCAGTGAGCTGGGCACACCCCCTGCCGGGGAGCTGTTTTTT
TRBJ2-3	TRBV7-3	TRBD1	15	-	CASSLEGTGTDTQYF	TGTGCCAGCAGCTTAGAAGGGACAGGCACAGATACGCAGTATTTT
TRBJ2-1	TRBV6-4	-	15	-	CASSDGAGMHNEQFF	TGTGCCAGCAGTGACGGTGCGGGGATGCACAATGAGCAGTTCTTC
TRBJ2-2	TRBV7-2	-	15	once	CASSLARHNTGELFF	TGTGCCAGCAGCTTAGCTCGACACAATACCGGGGAGCTGTTTTTT
TRBJ1-1	TRBV12-5	-	17	-	CASGLVVGTSQNTEAFF	TGTGCTAGTGGTTTGGTAGTGGGGACCTCGCAGAACACTGAAGCTTTCTTT